This T cell receptor beta chain came from a study of blood T cell repertoires in COVID-19. Background on the study: Sites in the United States, Italy and Spain provided acute and convalescent COVID-19 samples. T cells, B-cell-depleted T cells, or PBMCs supplied cDNA or gDNA.

As handled by the study authors: Reference gene primer amplification gave nucleated cell count estimates. Clones were sequenced by immunoSEQ multiplex PCR, and TCRdb holds only the in-frame ones, with some missing. The DNA gave D and trimming, while V, J and clone size come from that table. The sample has around 120,000 clones; about 85% are singletons. This clone was observed a single time. Other DNA sequences within the sample encode an identical CDR3. This TCR was recovered from a man aged 35-49 years with active or convalescent COVID-19. Input material: peripheral blood.

The CDR3, as DNA: TGTGCCAGCAGTCAACAGGGGGGCAATCAGCCCCAGCATTTT. This gives the protein CASSQQGGNQPQHF. The chain has TRBV6-6 and TRBJ1-5; 8 positions agree with TRBD1. CDR3 length equals 14 residues. V lost 5 bases and J lost 2; bases outside the gene matches: 2. The germline V gene has CDR1 MNHNY and CDR2 SVGAGI (reference sequence).